Listed below are T cell receptor beta chains from one sample, sequenced in a study of shared clonotypes between healthy human individuals. Using immunoSEQ multiplex PCR, the repertoire was profiled, and TCRdb retains in-frame clones only, with some absent. The repertoire holds about 2,500,000 clones, with approximately 90% as singletons. Sequenced material: naive CD4+ T cells sorted from blood. Receptors were obtained from a man aged 18 to 35 in good health. Each CDR3 is given with its conserved first and last residue. D genes are given only for firm matches. Size is omitted from some rows. Given values are once, few, many or a class for expanded clones.

TRBV7-4	NA	NA	14	TRBJ2-5	CASSLCQQGRTQYF	TGTGCCAGCAGCTTATGCCAACAAGGAAGGACCCAGTACTTC
TRBV7-8	NA	NA	14	TRBJ2-7	CASSLAEGAHEQYF	TGTGCCAGCAGCTTAGCGGAGGGGGCCCACGAGCAGTACTTC
TRBV19	NA	NA	14	TRBJ1-5	CASSPATANQPQHF	TGTGCCAGTAGTCCCGCGACAGCAAATCAGCCCCAGCATTTT
TRBV7-9	NA	NA	18	TRBJ2-6	CASPNGASKDSGANVLTF	TGTGCCAGCCCCAATGGGGCCTCGAAGGACTCTGGGGCCAACGTCCTGACTTTC
TRBV7-2	TRBD2	NA	14	TRBJ2-7	CASSLAQAAGEQYF	TGTGCCAGCAGCTTAGCCCAGGCAGCGGGAGAGCAGTACTTC
TRBV5-4	TRBD2	NA	16	TRBJ2-5	CASSGKTSGGPETQYF	TGTGCCAGCAGCGGAAAAACTAGCGGGGGGCCCGAGACCCAGTACTTC
TRBV29-1	TRBD1	once	14	TRBJ1-6	CSVQQGARDSPLHF	TGCAGCGTTCAACAGGGGGCGCGTGATTCACCCCTCCACTTT
TRBV25-1	TRBD2	NA	14	TRBJ2-5	CASSNSGRGETQYF	TGTGCCAGCAGCAATAGCGGGAGGGGAGAGACCCAGTACTTC
TRBV30	NA	few	13	TRBJ1-3	CAWSLLSGNTIYF	TGTGCCTGGAGCCTGCTCTCTGGAAACACCATATATTTT
TRBV19	TRBD1	NA	12	TRBJ1-2	CASTGGNYGYTF	TGTGCCAGTACAGGGGGCAACTATGGCTACACCTTC
TRBV5-1	TRBD2	NA	16	TRBJ2-5	CASSLGVAGGLETQYF	TGCGCCAGCAGCTTGGGAGTAGCGGGAGGCTTGGAGACCCAGTACTTC